This paragraph reports one T cell receptor beta chain. Its antigen remains undetermined. Per-base qualities were not stored, and no clone one base away is much larger. The sample originates from a study of T cells after yellow fever vaccination (dated by TCRdb to about 2019). Study-wide context: The SMART-Seq v4 Ultra Low Input RNA kit was used to prepare libraries from fractions with low cell numbers. To follow T-cell clones before and after both primary and booster YFV17D yellow fever vaccination, bulk TCR alpha and beta repertoires underwent longitudinal sequencing. The cohort comprised two healthy male donors, one aged 18 to 29 and one aged 30 to 40 years. Blood was collected at multiple timepoints before and after primary and secondary immunization, and bulk PBMC replicates and cell subsets were isolated.

The CDR3, cysteine through phenylalanine, is 17 amino acids long. Of all the DNA, just the CDR3 is kept, 51 bases in frame from base 1. V lost 2 bases and J lost 6 bases, and the count of bases not matched to a germline gene is 12. The germline V gene specifies KGHSH as CDR1 and LQKENI as CDR2. Synthesis of TCR cDNA relied on 5'RACE template switching, a step that introduced a universal primer site along with unique molecular identifiers. Priming for cDNA synthesis came from both the TCR alpha and TCR beta constant segments. Two PCR steps were used to amplify libraries, with sample barcodes and sequencing adapters being added in the second step. Sequencing of the libraries was done on either Illumina HiSeq 2500 (2x100 bp) or NovaSeq (2x150 bp). As for how the authors treated the data: MIGEC handled demultiplexing of reads and collapsing into UMI consensus sequences, while MiXCR performed V(D)J alignment. Using edgeR on replicate PBMC samples, clonotypes were called vaccine-responding if FDR was below 0.01 and the log2 fold change was above 5 up to day 15. Bulk clonotypes were assigned CD4 or CD8 identity according to which sequenced CD4 or CD8 repertoire held them at higher abundance. TCRdb ran its own pipeline on the public reads, namely fastp trimming at Q25 and MiXCR clone calling, and kept in-frame beta chains. Rows are unified per CDR3 protein, each entry keeping the most common DNA and genes. These V and J calls originate from TCRdb's pipeline instead of the authors' own analysis. Recorded for this sample are 150,000 or so distinct CDR3 sequences; 5.5% to 7.5% of them occurred a single time. The ten largest clonotypes hold more than 2.5% of the sample.

The treatment or condition label, as the study defines it: live attenuated yellow fever vaccine strain. PBMCs were isolated from peripheral blood using a standard Ficoll-Paque protocol. Dynabeads CD4 and CD8 positive selection kits were used to isolate CD4 and CD8 T-cell fractions. TriZol was used to extract RNA from bulk PBMCs, CD4 and CD8 fractions, and dextramer-positive and dextramer-negative fractions. What the research found in general, with its limitations: A small fraction of clonotypes showed up in both the CD4 and CD8 compartments, probably as a result of convergent recombination. Compared with the primary T-cell response, the secondary T-cell response was faster but weaker, reaching its peak on day 5 rather than on day 15. Most clones expanded after primary vaccination (96% of CD4 and 88% of CD8) were re-detected after the booster, suggesting that broad memory maintenance occurred. FACS-sorted repertoires could contain abundant contaminating clonotypes from the bulk population, so computational filtering was required. Because only two donors were included in the study, the extent to which the findings can be generalized is limited.

In this chain, TRBV18 is recombined with TRBJ2-1; 8 middle bases align to TRBD1. Sequencing was performed on CD4+ T cells sorted from PBMCs, taken 5 to 6 days after the first yellow fever vaccination. The sequence was obtained from a man younger than 30 who received the YFV17D yellow fever vaccine. The nucleotide sequence is given as TGTGCCAGCTCACCATTCCGGATCGGGCAGGGGGCCAATGAGCAGTTCTTC. This translates into CASSPFRIGQGANEQFF.